The subject of this entry is one T cell receptor (beta chain). Its specificity is unknown. This sample stems from a study of T cells in narcolepsy. Study-wide results and caveats: HCRT-specific and TRIB2-specific autoreactive clonotypes appeared among same-patient CSF and blood CD4+ clonotypes.

The assay was immunoSEQ multiplex PCR, and TCRdb's table has in-frame clones only and misses some. The table records around 31,000 clones, roughly 87% of them present only once. The CDR3 runs to 15 residues. Germline V gives CDR1 SNHLY, CDR2 FYNNEI. V lost 5 bases, J lost 0 bases, and 3 bases stayed unmatched. This chain connects TRBV2 to TRBJ2-2; 7 positions agree with TRBD1. This receptor was obtained from a human donor with narcolepsy. Sequenced material: CD45RA- memory CD4+ T cells from PBMCs. CDR3 bases: TGTGCCAGCAGTCAAGACAGGGCGAACACCGGGGAGCTGTTTTTT. It specifies CASSQDRANTGELFF.